This passage covers 20 T cell receptor beta chains from one sample sequenced in a study of human T cells and chemical hapten exposure (dated by TCRdb to the early 2020s). To prepare the library, RACE was applied. Sequencing was performed on a NextSeq 500. The public sequencing data were trimmed at Q25 with fastp and processed into clonotypes with MiXCR by TCRdb, which kept only in-frame beta chains. Entries that share a CDR3 protein sequence are merged under the most common genes and DNA. Across this sample there are 80,000 or so distinct CDR3 sequences, with roughly 10% seen only once. The leading ten clones occupy approximately 4.4% of the sample. The time point label here, explained by the study, means: patch test 1, 2 weeks after DPC sensitization. Sample treatment or condition, as interpreted from the label and publication: therapeutic diphenylcyclopropenone sensitization with weekly scalp DPC.

The material sequenced was whole blood, taken in connection with sensitization to the hapten diphenylcyclopropenone (DPC). The receptor source for this set is a woman aged 50 to 65 with alopecia areata. Some clones in this sample may be carry-over from other donors' samples.

This clonotype was seen ten or more times. The chain carries TRBV7-7 and TRBJ2-3, with D possibly TRBD2 on 5 matching bases. Per the germline V gene, CDR1 is SSHAT and CDR2 is FNYEAQ (reference sequence). The CDR3 consists of 15 residues. The V end was cut by 1 base, the J end by 0 bases, with 8 bases between. In nucleotides, the CDR3 is TGTGCCAGCAGCTTAGTAGGCGGGAGCACAGATACGCAGTATTTT. Protein product: CASSLVGGSTDTQYF. Using reference TRBV7-7 and TRBJ2-3 for the parts outside the CDR3, the full variable domain is GAGVSQSPRYKVTKRGQDVTLRCDPISSHATLYWYQQALGQGPEFLTYFNYEAQPDKSGLPSDRFSAERPEGSISTLTIQRTEQRDSAMYRCASSLVGGSTDTQYFGPGTRLTVL.

This clonotype was observed many times. The chain combines TRBV28 with TRBJ1-1; TRBD1 might be the D (5 bases). The V gene lost 3 bases and the J gene lost 5 bases, with 7 bases spanning the gap. CDR3 length: 12 residues. CDR1 and CDR2 (germline): MDHEN, SYDVKM. The CDR3 DNA follows: TGTGCCAGCAGTTTGGGGACTACTGAAGCTTTCTTT. This sequence encodes CASSLGTTEAFF.

This clonotype was seen at least ten times. The V gene is TRBV11-2, the J gene TRBJ2-1; 8 bases are shared with TRBD2. Germline CDR1 SGHAT, CDR2 FQNNGV. The V gene end was trimmed by 3 bases and the J gene end by 7 bases; junction bases not matched to a gene: 8. This CDR3 spans 15 amino acids. DNA of the CDR3: TGTGCCAGCAGCTTTACCGGGGGGGCATTTAATGAGCAGTTCTTC. As protein: CASSFTGGAFNEQFF.

The chain joins TRBV5-5 to TRBJ2-7, with 8 bases aligning to TRBD1. Germline CDR1 SGHKS, CDR2 YYEKEE (reference sequence). Trimming at V came to 9 bases and at J to 0 bases, leaving 8 bases not matched to a gene. This CDR3 is 14 amino acids long. Written as DNA, the CDR3 is TGTGCCACCACCACCGGACAGGGCTCCTACGAGCAGTACTTC. As protein: CATTTGQGSYEQYF.

This clonotype came up many times. The chain recombines TRBV5-5 with TRBJ2-3; the D gene is possibly TRBD1 (5 bases). There are 16 residues in the CDR3. The V gene lost 0 bases and the J gene lost 2 bases, with 13 bases spanning the gap. Germline-derived CDR1 and CDR2 are SGHKS and YYEKEE (reference sequence). CDR3 bases: TGTGCCAGCAGCTTGGCCCCCAGGGTGGCCACAGATACGCAGTATTTT. Its protein is CASSLAPRVATDTQYF.

The table lists this clonotype with many counts. The chain joins TRBV5-1 to TRBJ1-4; D is uncertain. The V gene's germline CDR1 is SGHRS and CDR2 YFSETQ. The V end was cut by 0 bases, the J end by 7 bases, with 4 bases between. The CDR3 is 12 amino acids. CDR3 sequence (DNA): TGCGCCAGCAGCTTGGATTCTGAAAAACTGTTTTTT. Translation: CASSLDSEKLFF.

This clonotype was counted only a few times. The genes are TRBV23-1 and TRBJ2-5; 11 positions agree with TRBD2. TRBV23-1 is identified as an open reading frame with a role that is uncertain. V shed 2 bases and J 1 base; nucleotides not matched to a gene: 6. The CDR3 consists of 17 residues. The CDR3 DNA sequence: TGCGCCAGCAGTCAAGAGGGGCTAGCGGGGGGCCAAGAGACCCAGTACTTC. This encodes CASSQEGLAGGQETQYF.

In this sample, this clonotype turned up a few times. The J gene is TRBJ2-7, the V gene TRBV28; D unclear. V was clipped by 1 base and J by 7 bases, with 5 bases between them. Germline CDR1 reads MDHEN; CDR2 reads SYDVKM. This CDR3 is built from 11 residues. The DNA for the CDR3 is TGTGCCAGCAGTTTATATGGAGAGCAGTACTTC. Translation gives CASSLYGEQYF. Combining the CDR3 with reference TRBV28 and TRBJ2-7 gives the whole variable domain DVKVTQSSRYLVKRTGEKVFLECVQDMDHENMFWYRQDPGLGLRLIYFSYDVKMKEKGDIPEGYSVSREKKERFSLILESASTNQTSMYLCASSLYGEQYFGPGTRLTVT.

The chain uses TRBV2 and TRBJ2-4; 10 nucleotides align to TRBD1. The CDR3 length is 16 residues. Germline CDR1 and CDR2: SNHLY and FYNNEI. The V gene end was trimmed by 5 bases and the J gene end by 7 bases; junction bases not matched to a gene: 11. The CDR3 reads CASSTRPLGQGNIQYF. The CDR3 DNA reads TGTGCCAGCAGTACAAGACCTTTGGGACAGGGGAACATTCAGTACTTC.

The table lists this clonotype with a few counts. The V call is TRBV5-1, the J call TRBJ2-2; 7 bases map to TRBD2. This CDR3 has 15 amino acids. V shed 3 bases and J 0 bases; nucleotides not matched to a gene: 2. The germline CDR1 and CDR2 sequences are SGHRS and YFSETQ. The CDR3 reads CASSYAGANTGELFF. The CDR3 nucleotides read TGCGCCAGCAGCTACGCGGGGGCGAACACCGGGGAGCTGTTTTTT.

This clonotype was counted between two and nine times. The rearrangement links TRBV4-1 to TRBJ1-2, with D possibly matching TRBD1 (6 bases). CDR3 length: 12 residues. V lost 4 bases and J lost 7, with 10 bases in between. Germline V lookup: CDR1 MGHRA, CDR2 YSYEKL. CDR3 residues: CASSPGTSGYTF. In DNA form, the CDR3 reads TGCGCCAGCAGCCCTGGGACATCTGGCTACACCTTC.

The chain is built from TRBV6-1 and TRBJ2-5; weak D call: TRBD2 (7 bases). The CDR3 loop spans 16 amino acids. V was shortened by 6 bases and J by 0 bases, with 17 bases between the two germline ends. The germline V gene encodes CDR1 MNHNS and CDR2 SASEGT. CDR3 DNA sequence: TGTGCCAGCAGCGAGTTCCGGGGGGCCCACCAAGAGACCCAGTACTTC. Residues: CASSEFRGAHQETQYF.

This clonotype was detected ten times or more. J is TRBJ2-3 and V is TRBV5-1, with a weak D call TRBD1 (6 bases). This CDR3 is 15 amino acids long. Trimming removed 0 bases at V and 5 bases at J, with 13 bases between. Germline assignment: CDR1 SGHRS and CDR2 YFSETQ. CDR3 sequence reads: CASSLARGRGDTQYF. CDR3 DNA: TGCGCCAGCAGCTTGGCCAGGGGTAGAGGAGATACGCAGTATTTT.

The sample holds a few counts of this clonotype. V usage is TRBV14 and J usage is TRBJ2-3; a possible D gene is TRBD2 (6 bases). The germline V and J ends were trimmed by 1 base and 9 bases, with 11 bases remaining between them. CDR3 length equals 13 residues. CDR1 is SGHDN and CDR2 is FVKESK in the germline V gene. CDR3 in amino acids: CASSQAWRGTQYF. The CDR3 DNA follows: TGTGCCAGCAGCCAAGCTTGGAGGGGCACGCAGTATTTT.

This clonotype was recorded a few times. This chain uses TRBV2 with TRBJ1-3; D unresolved. Germline CDR1 and CDR2: SNHLY and FYNNEI. The CDR3 has 15 residues. V lost 4 bases and J 4 bases, leaving 14 bases between the germline ends. CDR3 DNA: TGTGCCAGCAGTGCAGACACCCCTCCCGGAAACACCATATATTTT. Protein sequence: CASSADTPPGNTIYF.

In this sample, this clonotype turned up a few times. The rearrangement links TRBV7-2 to TRBJ2-1; no firm D call. The CDR3 covers 11 residues. Germline V gives CDR1 SGHTA, CDR2 FQGNSA. V shed 5 bases and J shed 9 bases, with 8 bases lying between them. The CDR3 region has the DNA TGTGCCAGCAGCCTAGAGTCTGAGCAGTTCTTC. As protein: CASSLESEQFF.

A few counts support this clonotype. The rearrangement links TRBV5-1 to TRBJ2-7; 9 nucleotides line up with TRBD2. J was trimmed by 3 bases and V by 0 bases; bases with no gene match: 7. Germline CDR1 SGHRS, CDR2 YFSETQ. The CDR3 totals 16 residues. Here the CDR3 reads CASSLAKTSGHYEQYF. The DNA for the CDR3 is TGCGCCAGCAGCTTGGCCAAGACTAGCGGCCACTACGAGCAGTACTTC.

This clonotype has a count of ten or more. The chain combines TRBV6-1 with TRBJ2-1, with 7 bases fitting TRBD1. The CDR3 is made up of 14 amino acids. The V and J ends lost 4 bases and 5 bases, in that order; junction bases with no gene match: 5. The germline V gene has CDR1 MNHNS and CDR2 SASEGT. This CDR3 is CASSVAGGHNEQFF. The CDR3 DNA is TGTGCCAGCAGTGTGGCAGGGGGACACAATGAGCAGTTCTTC.

DNA of the CDR3: TGTGCCGTAGGGGAAGGGGGCTCCTATAATTCACCCCTCCACTTT. Translated: CAVGEGGSYNSPLHF. The chain joins TRBV6-6 to TRBJ1-6; maybe TRBD1 (6 bases). CDR3 length: 15 residues. CDR1 and CDR2 (germline): MNHNY, SVGAGI (reference sequence). Between the trimmed V and J ends, which lost 11 bases and 0 bases, there was a span of 14 bases.

This clonotype showed up just a few times. The rearrangement links TRBV5-1 to TRBJ2-5; 11 bases line up with TRBD2. V gave up 1 base and J gave up 7 bases; unmatched junction bases: 9. Germline V gene data show CDR1 as SGHRS and CDR2 as YFSETQ. CDR3 length: 16 amino acids. CDR3 residues: CASSLQTSGTTGTQYF. The CDR3 coding sequence is TGCGCCAGCAGCTTGCAGACTAGCGGGACCACGGGGACCCAGTACTTC.